The 29 T cell receptor beta chains presented below share a single source sample, sequenced in a study of post-analysis software for immune sequencing data. Notes on the study in general: TRBV5-6, TRBV5-1 and TRBV20-1 were among roughly five TRBV segments more frequent in patients than controls.

No antigen is known for these receptors. The TCR beta cDNA libraries contained unique molecular identifiers. A single record per CDR3 protein comes from TCRdb applying MiXCR to the PCR reads. There are some 690,000 distinct CDR3 sequences in the sample; 30% occur only once, and around 0.56% lies in the top ten. Specimen: blood. These receptor sequences come from a girl aged 5-17 years with multiple sclerosis.

This chain uses TRBV12-3 or TRBV12-4 with TRBJ1-2, with D possibly being TRBD1 (5 bases). There are 16 residues in the CDR3. V lost 3 bases to trimming and J lost 3 bases, with 17 bases between them. Here the CDR3 reads CASSFPAFGGDYGYTF. DNA of the CDR3: TGTGCCAGCAGTTTTCCCGCGTTCGGGGGGGACTATGGCTACACCTTC.

This clonotype occurred a few times. The chain joins TRBV3-1 to TRBJ2-3; 7 bases map to TRBD2. CDR1 is LGHDT, CDR2 YNNKEL, per germline (reference sequence). This CDR3 region has 16 residues. With 1 base clipped from V and 0 bases from J, the junction kept 4 bases outside the gene matches. The CDR3 DNA reads TGTGCCAGCAGCCAAGCCCTAGCGGCAAGCACAGATACGCAGTATTTT. This translates into CASSQALAASTDTQYF.

The chain combines TRBV12-3 or TRBV12-4 with TRBJ2-5; D gene unclear. V was pared by 2 bases and J by 2 bases, with 12 bases between. The CDR3 runs 15 residues. The CDR3 sequence: CASSLLSGRQETQYF. In nucleotides, the CDR3 is TGTGCCAGCAGTTTACTTTCCGGCAGGCAAGAGACCCAGTACTTC.

V gene TRBV5-1 combines with J gene TRBJ2-7; 9 bases align to TRBD2. The germline CDR1 and CDR2 sequences are SGHRS and YFSETQ. V shed 0 bases and J 4 bases; nucleotides not matched to a gene: 2. The CDR3 runs 14 residues. CDR3 nucleotides: TGCGCCAGCAGCTTGGCTAGCGGGAAGTACGAGCAGTACTTC. Protein: CASSLASGKYEQYF.

This clonotype was seen more than once but under ten times. The rearrangement uses TRBV20-1 and TRBJ2-1; 8 bases map to TRBD2. CDR3 length: 17 amino acids. The trim removed 6 bases at V and 3 bases at J, leaving 16 bases unmatched. In germline, CDR1 is DFQATT, CDR2 SNEGSKA (reference sequence). The chain's CDR3 is CSATGPGGSGYYNEQFF. In DNA form, the CDR3 reads TGCAGTGCCACTGGGCCGGGGGGGAGCGGCTACTACAATGAGCAGTTCTTC.

J is TRBJ1-1 and V is TRBV6-6, with 7 bases aligning to TRBD1. The trim removed 6 bases at V and 5 bases at J, leaving 3 bases unmatched. The CDR3 has 12 amino acids. The germline V gene has CDR1 MNHNY and CDR2 SVGAGI (reference sequence). Here the CDR3 DNA reads TGTGCCAGCAGGCTGACAGGGACTGAAGCTTTCTTT. Residues: CASRLTGTEAFF.

This clonotype was detected only a few times. The CDR3 region is CASSSAGTGKGYTF. The CDR3 DNA follows: TGTGCCAGCAGCTCAGCAGGGACAGGGAAGGGCTACACCTTC. The gene calls are TRBV7-2 and TRBJ1-2; 9 nucleotides match TRBD1. In germline, CDR1 is SGHTA, CDR2 FQGNSA. V gave up 4 bases and J gave up 8 bases; unmatched junction bases: 8. This CDR3 contains 14 residues.

This clonotype was recorded a few times. J is TRBJ1-5 and V is TRBV12-3 or TRBV12-4; TRBD1 might be the D (6 bases). This CDR3 contains 14 residues. V lost 5 bases and J lost 7, with 15 bases in between. The CDR3 reads CASSPDRSWQPQHF. The CDR3 DNA is TGTGCCAGCAGTCCCGACAGGTCATGGCAGCCCCAGCATTTT.

The chain has TRBV5-6 and TRBJ1-5; a weak D match, TRBD1 (6 bases). The CDR3 has 14 amino acids. CDR1 and CDR2 from the germline V gene are SGHDT and YYEEEE. Between the trimmed V and J ends, which lost 4 bases and 6 bases, there was a span of 14 bases. In DNA, the CDR3 is TGTGCCAGCAGCCGGCTTTGGGACACTCAGCCCCAGCATTTT. Its protein is CASSRLWDTQPQHF. The full variable domain, in which reference TRBV5-6 and TRBJ1-5 provide the parts outside the CDR3, is DAGVTQSPTHLIKTRGQQVTLRCSPKSGHDTVSWYQQALGQGPQFIFQYYEEEERQRGNFPDRFSGHQFPNYSSELNVNALLLGDSALYLCASSRLWDTQPQHFGDGTRLSIL.

This chain links TRBV9 with TRBJ2-5; 8 positions match TRBD1. The J segment lost 11 bases and the V segment lost 0 bases, leaving 12 bases of the junction unmatched. This CDR3 comprises 15 residues. The germline gives CDR1 SGDLS, CDR2 YYNGEE. The DNA of the CDR3 is TGTGCCAGCAGCGTAGCTGGCAGGGGGCGAGATGAGCAGTACTTC. The encoded protein is CASSVAGRGRDEQYF. Combining the CDR3 with reference TRBV9 and TRBJ2-5 gives the whole variable domain DSGVTQTPKHLITATGQRVTLRCSPRSGDLSVYWYQQSLDQGLQFLIQYYNGEERAKGNILERFSAQQFPDLHSELNLSSLELGDSALYFCASSVAGRGRDEQYFGPGTRLLVL.

This clonotype has only one observation. This chain joins TRBV5-1 and TRBJ2-5; D tentatively reads TRBD1 or TRBD2 (5 bases each). The J call may be mistaken, given a closer DNA end match to TRBJ2-7. The CDR3 totals 12 residues. The germline gives CDR1 SGHRS, CDR2 YFSETQ. CDR3 amino acids: CASMGSGAEQYF. The CDR3 nucleotides read TGCGCCAGCATGGGATCCGGGGCCGAGCAGTACTTC.

In nucleotides, the CDR3 is TGCGCCAGCAGCCAAGTCAGGGGTCGGTACGAGCAGTACTTC. This codes for CASSQVRGRYEQYF. The chain links TRBV4-3 to TRBJ2-7; a weak D match, TRBD1 (6 bases). V was trimmed by 1 base and J by 4 bases, leaving 11 bases between them. Germline lookup yields CDR1 LGHNA and CDR2 YSLEER. The CDR3 contains 14 residues.

This clonotype was seen more than once but under ten times. The V call is TRBV20-1, the J call TRBJ1-6, with 7 bases identical to TRBD1. CDR1 and CDR2 (germline): DFQATT, SNEGSKA (reference sequence). V lost 5 bases and J lost 10; bases outside the gene matches: 8. The CDR3 sequence is 13 residues long. The CDR3 loop reads CSAQRQGGSPLHF. The DNA for the CDR3 is TGCAGTGCTCAGCGACAGGGAGGATCACCCCTCCACTTT.

A note on this clonotype: With a much larger clone just one base away, this may be a read error. V gene TRBV29-1 combines with J gene TRBJ2-1, with 11 bases identical to TRBD2. Matching the DNA end better, TRBJ2-7 makes the J call doubtful. This CDR3 spans 15 amino acids. In germline, CDR1 is SQVTM, CDR2 ANQGSEA. Here the CDR3 reads CSVEEGTSGGNEQYF. The CDR3 DNA follows: TGCAGCGTTGAAGAGGGGACTAGCGGAGGCAATGAGCAGTACTTC.

The J gene is TRBJ2-1, the V gene TRBV12-3 or TRBV12-4, with 8 bases identical to TRBD1. The V segment lost 5 bases and the J segment 7 bases; nucleotides outside the gene matches: 10. This CDR3 is built from 15 residues. This chain's CDR3 is CASSTPGQARNEQFF. The DNA of the CDR3 is TGTGCCAGCAGTACCCCGGGACAGGCGAGGAATGAGCAGTTCTTC.

The table lists this clonotype with many counts. This chain joins TRBV5-5 and TRBJ2-3, with 10 bases fitting TRBD2. Germline CDR1 reads SGHKS; CDR2 reads YYEKEE (reference sequence). The length of the CDR3 is 16 residues. V trimming: 5 bases; J trimming: 1 base; junction bases outside the gene matches: 7. The CDR3, as DNA: TGTGCCAGCAGTCTAGCCCTAGCGGGGGGCACAGATACGCAGTATTTT. This gives the protein CASSLALAGGTDTQYF. The whole variable domain, filled in from reference TRBV5-5 and TRBJ2-3, reads DAGVTQSPTHLIKTRGQQVTLRCSPISGHKSVSWYQQVLGQGPQFIFQYYEKEERGRGNFPDRFSARQFPNYSSELNVNALLLGDSALYLCASSLALAGGTDTQYFGPGTRLTVL.

V gene TRBV5-1 combines with J gene TRBJ2-7; 7 positions match TRBD2. Germline CDR1 is SGHRS and CDR2 is YFSETQ. V lost 5 bases to trimming and J lost 5 bases; unmatched junction nucleotides: 10. The CDR3 covers 14 residues. For the CDR3, the DNA is TGCGCCAGCAGTACGACTAGCAGGAGTGACGAGCAGTACTTC. It codes for CASSTTSRSDEQYF.

This clonotype has just a few counts. CDR3 bases: TGTGCCAGCAGTTACTGGGCAGACCGGCGCCTCTATGGCTACACCTTC. It codes for CASSYWADRRLYGYTF. V gene TRBV6-5 combines with J gene TRBJ1-2; D unclear. The CDR3 contains 16 residues. Germline CDR1 reads MNHEY; CDR2 reads SVGAGI. The V end lost 1 base, the J end lost 4 bases, and 16 bases lay between the germline ends.

Points on this clonotype: A much larger clone lies a single base off, so this may be a read error. The chain is built from TRBV29-1 and TRBJ2-7; D gene unclear. Per germline, CDR1 SQVTM and CDR2 ANQGSEA. Trimming took 5 bases from V and 7 from J, leaving 18 bases between them. The CDR3 is made up of 13 amino acids. CDR3 loop: CSVRASSGNEQYF. In DNA form, the CDR3 reads TGCAGCGTTAGGGCCTCTTCGGGCAATGAGCAGTACTTC.

This clonotype was recorded a few times. For the CDR3, the DNA is TGCAGCGTGTCAGGGAACTATGGCTACACCTTC. Translation gives CSVSGNYGYTF. This chain links TRBV29-1 with TRBJ1-2; tentatively, D is TRBD1 (5 bases). This CDR3 is 11 amino acids long. Deletions cut 6 bases from V and 2 bases from J, with 7 bases between. From germline, CDR1 is SQVTM and CDR2 ANQGSEA.

The J gene is TRBJ1-4, the V gene TRBV6-6, with 11 positions matching TRBD1. V was pared by 2 bases and J by 8 bases, with 4 bases of the junction left unmatched. The CDR3 runs 15 residues. CDR1 MNHNY and CDR2 SVGAGI come from the germline V gene (reference sequence). The CDR3 reads CASSYPGQGAEKLFF. The CDR3 bases are TGTGCCAGCAGTTACCCTGGACAGGGGGCCGAAAAACTGTTTTTT.

In this sample, this clonotype turned up a few times. This chain connects TRBV12-3 or TRBV12-4 to TRBJ1-5, with a weak D call TRBD1 (5 bases). The CDR3 extends over 13 amino acids. Between the trimmed V and J ends, which lost 6 bases and 7 bases, there was a span of 13 bases. This CDR3 reads CASSHGTEQPQHF. For the CDR3, the DNA is TGTGCCAGCAGCCATGGGACCGAGCAGCCCCAGCATTTT.

Comment on this clonotype: One junction end does not reproduce the germline sequence, and a read error may be involved. The chain carries TRBV10-3 and TRBJ2-7; a possible D gene is TRBD1 (6 bases). The germline gives CDR1 ENHRY, CDR2 SYGVKD. This CDR3 comprises 14 residues. The CDR3 coding sequence is TGTGCCATCAGTGGAGTCAGGGGATCCTACGAGCGGTACTTC. Amino acid sequence: CAISGVRGSYERYF.

The gene calls are TRBV10-3 and TRBJ2-7, with 8 bases that match TRBD1. Germline values: CDR1 ENHRY, CDR2 SYGVKD. V gave up 6 bases and J gave up 6 bases; unmatched junction bases: 7. This CDR3 region has 13 residues. The CDR3 loop is CAISEDREVEQYF. The CDR3 bases are TGTGCCATCAGCGAGGACAGGGAGGTCGAGCAGTACTTC.

The chain carries TRBV6-4 and TRBJ2-2; D not resolved. V was clipped by 2 bases and J by 4 bases, with 5 bases between them. The CDR3 runs to 13 residues. Germline CDR1 is MRHNA and CDR2 is SNTAGT. The CDR3: CASSDSSTGELFF. The CDR3 DNA reads TGTGCCAGCAGTGACAGCAGCACCGGGGAGCTGTTTTTT.

This chain joins TRBV10-3 and TRBJ2-2; the D is unclear. The V gene lost 5 bases and the J gene lost 1 base, with 5 bases spanning the gap. The germline CDR1 and CDR2 sequences are ENHRY and SYGVKD. The CDR3 has 13 amino acids. As DNA, the CDR3 is TGTGCCATCAGTCCATGGAACACCGGGGAGCTGTTTTTT. Translation gives CAISPWNTGELFF.

The table lists this clonotype with a few counts. The chain employs TRBV28 and TRBJ2-1, with 7 bases that match TRBD2. The CDR3 consists of 15 residues. The V gene end was trimmed by 3 bases and the J gene end by 8 bases; junction bases not matched to a gene: 10. Per the germline V gene, CDR1 is MDHEN and CDR2 is SYDVKM. The CDR3 spells CASSLSVDRGDEQFF. The CDR3 DNA follows: TGTGCCAGCAGTTTGTCAGTGGACCGGGGGGATGAGCAGTTCTTC.

This clonotype has just one count. The chain employs TRBV20-1 and TRBJ1-4, with 7 nucleotides matching TRBD1. V dropped 0 bases and J dropped 3; count of bases not matched to a gene: 7. The CDR3 contains 16 residues. Germline CDR1 is DFQATT and CDR2 is SNEGSKA (reference sequence). As DNA, the CDR3 is TGCAGTGCTAGAGATATGACAGGGCGGGCTAATGAAAAACTGTTTTTT. It yields the protein CSARDMTGRANEKLFF.

J is TRBJ2-2 and V is TRBV29-1; D is unresolved. V was clipped by 5 bases and J by 7 bases, with 5 bases between them. In germline, CDR1 is SQVTM, CDR2 ANQGSEA. There are 10 residues in the CDR3. CDR3 loop: CSVSNGELFF. CDR3 nucleotide sequence: TGCAGCGTTTCAAACGGGGAGCTGTTTTTT.